This T cell receptor beta chain was identified in a study of cytomegalovirus exposure and HLA in healthy donors. Whole-study context: From 190 million or so T cells, an earlier analysis saw 117 million unique TCR beta sequences. Study-wide points: There were about 160 TCR beta chains listed as cytomegalovirus-associated. It was in a later analysis that TCR association rates were seen to vary by HLA locus, highest for DRB1 and lowest for HLA-C.

The germline V gene encodes CDR1 LGHNT and CDR2 FRNRAP. Trimming took 6 bases from V and 3 from J; bases not matched to a gene: 3. The CDR3 runs 14 residues. Both 60 Vbeta primers and 13 Jbeta primers went into the PCR. Sequencing was performed with immunoSEQ multiplex PCR; in TCRdb, only in-frame clones are kept and a portion is missing. The sample has 150,000 to 180,000 clones; roughly three quarters are singletons. Worth noting for this clone: Its specificity is not known.

The rearrangement joins TRBV12-5 to TRBJ2-3, with TRBD2 identical over 10 bases. The sequenced sample was PBMCs. The TCR originated in a man aged 30 to 45 in good health and CMV-seropositive. CDR3 DNA sequence: TGTGCTAGTGGCCCACTAGCGGGAACAGATACGCAGTATTTT. Translating it yields CASGPLAGTDTQYF.